The 7 T cell receptor beta chains below all came from one sample that was sequenced in a study of blood T cell repertoires in COVID-19. Some clones are missing from TCRdb's copy, which holds only in-frame ones; the method was immunoSEQ multiplex PCR. The sample records 350,000 or so clones, over 85% being singletons. Sequencing used peripheral blood. These TCRs come from a woman aged 55 to 70 with COVID-19, enrolled during active disease.

CDR3 coding DNA: TGTGCCAGCAGTGAAGGACTGGAGGTCAATGAGCAGTTCTTC. Translating gives CASSEGLEVNEQFF. The V gene is TRBV6-1, the J gene TRBJ2-1; tentatively, D is TRBD2 (5 bases). CDR1 MNHNS and CDR2 SASEGT come from the germline V gene. V was shortened by 1 base and J by 6 bases, with 10 bases between the two germline ends. The CDR3 has 14 residues.

The V call is TRBV6-2 or TRBV6-3, the J call TRBJ1-6; D is perhaps TRBD1 (6 bases). Germline lookup yields CDR1 MNHEY and CDR2 SVGEGT. The CDR3 length is 14 residues. V lost 5 bases and J 8 bases, leaving 13 bases between the germline ends. CDR3 loop: CASSADRSYSPLHF. The CDR3 nucleotides are TGTGCCAGCAGTGCCGACAGGAGTTATTCACCCCTCCACTTT.

This rearrangement joins TRBV9 to TRBJ1-5; tentatively, D is TRBD1 (5 bases). The CDR3 sequence is 13 residues long. CDR1 is SGDLS and CDR2 is YYNGEE in the germline V gene. Trimming took 3 bases from V and 5 from J, leaving 9 bases between them. CDR3 sequence: CASSGQLHQPQHF. The CDR3 bases are TGTGCCAGCAGCGGACAGCTCCATCAGCCCCAGCATTTT.

The rearrangement joins TRBV27 to TRBJ2-6; TRBD1 is a possible D gene (5 bases). V lost 0 bases to trimming and J lost 2 bases, with 14 bases between them. CDR1 is MNHEY and CDR2 is SMNVEV in the germline V gene (reference sequence). This CDR3 has 18 residues. CDR3 DNA sequence: TGTGCCAGCAGTTTATCGGTCAGGGTTCAGGCTGGGGCCAACGTCCTGACTTTC. It translates to CASSLSVRVQAGANVLTF.

The V and J genes are TRBV19 and TRBJ1-2; no clear D gene. V shed 5 bases and J shed 3 bases, with 10 bases lying between them. This CDR3 contains 13 residues. Germline assignment: CDR1 LNHDA and CDR2 SQIVND (reference sequence). The CDR3 bases are TGTGCCAGTAGTCCAGCCAGCGACTATGGCTACACCTTC. Amino acids: CASSPASDYGYTF.

This clone was seen just once. V gene TRBV3-1 (or the pseudogene TRBV3-2) combines with J gene TRBJ2-1; D is perhaps TRBD1 (6 bases). Between the trimmed V and J ends, which lost 1 base and 0 bases, there was a span of 13 bases. Germline CDR1 is LGHDT and CDR2 is YNNKEL (reference sequence). The CDR3 totals 17 residues. The CDR3 region has the DNA TGTGCCAGCAGCCAAGGGGACAAGTTTTTCTCCTACAATGAGCAGTTCTTC. Amino acid sequence: CASSQGDKFFSYNEQFF.

The V gene is TRBV24-1, the J gene TRBJ1-1, with D perhaps TRBD1 (6 bases). From germline, CDR1 is KGHDR and CDR2 SFDVKD. CDR3 length: 15 amino acids. V shed 4 bases and J shed 5 bases, with 16 bases lying between them. The CDR3 loop is CATSENYREGTEAFF. The CDR3 DNA sequence: TGTGCCACCAGTGAAAACTACAGGGAGGGGACTGAAGCTTTCTTT.